This T cell receptor (beta chain) appears in the sequencing data of a study of neoadjuvant anti-PD-1 for oral cavity cancer. In the case of this clone: What it binds is unknown.

Study outcomes and limitations: Each response group had just a few patients in TCR analyses.

The protocol was immunoSEQ multiplex PCR, while the TCRdb copy is restricted to in-frame clones and leaves out a portion. The sample consists of over 14,000 clones, over 55% of them appearing once. The CDR3 length is 15 residues. The germline V and J ends were trimmed by 4 bases and 1 base, with 15 bases remaining between them. Germline-derived CDR1 and CDR2 are SGHRS and YFSETQ. The rearrangement joins TRBV5-1 to TRBJ2-7; D may be TRBD1 (5 bases). This sequence originates from a person aged 40 to 85 with oral cavity squamous cell carcinoma. The input for sequencing was PBMCs, taken before nivolumab (anti-PD-1) treatment. The DNA of the CDR3 is TGCGCCAGCAGCCCCTCAGGGATATGGTCCTACGAGCAGTACTTC. Its protein product is CASSPSGIWSYEQYF.